This T cell receptor (beta chain) was found in a study of T cell responses to AZD1222 COVID-19 vaccine. Regarding this clone: Antigen unknown.

Points from the study as a whole: As reported, nearly half of all spike-specific TCRs target variant regions that are unmutated. Increased Spike-specific TCR breadth and depth were observed after two AZD1222 doses. Spike-wide vaccine-associated CD4 TCRs dominated at 160-218 and 743-854.

This CDR3 is built from 16 residues. From germline, CDR1 is SQVTM and CDR2 ANQGSEA. With 7 bases removed from V and 2 bases from J, the gap between germline ends came to 22 bases. Sequencing was performed with immunoSEQ multiplex PCR; in TCRdb, only in-frame clones are kept and a portion is missing. The sample carries roughly 62,000 clones, approximately 83% recorded once. The input for sequencing was peripheral blood, taken on day 0 of AZD1222 vaccination. The receptor was derived from an adult in good health. This chain joins TRBV29-1 and TRBJ2-3; D ambiguous. The CDR3 bases are TGCAGCGCACGCGGCTGGTCCAGCCTTATCACAGATACGCAGTATTTT. This codes for CSARGWSSLITDTQYF.